The 30 T cell receptor beta chains given below trace back to one sample, sequenced in a study of OX40 agonist ivuxolimab in advanced cancers. The method was the immunoSEQ multiplex PCR assay. In TCRdb, the immuneACCESS table is reduced to in-frame sequences with V and J assigned. These tables do not hold every clone; where another copy was compared, an unresolved V gene accounts for under half, and the others remain unexplained. This sample gives around 60,000 clones in total; 87% of them show up just once. The ten largest make up roughly 17% of the sample. Specimen: CD4+ or CD8+ T cells sorted from blood, collected in a trial of the OX40 agonist ivuxolimab. Receptor source: an adult with an advanced solid tumor such as melanoma, head and neck, liver or kidney cancer.

The V gene is TRBV6-6, the J gene TRBJ2-4; D remains unclear. Germline V gene lookup returns CDR1 MNHNY and CDR2 SVGAGI (reference sequence). This CDR3 region has 15 residues. V was cut by 2 bases and J by 0 bases, with 8 bases left in between. CDR3 in amino acids: CASSYGRGAKNIQYF. As DNA, the CDR3 is TGTGCCAGCAGTTACGGCAGAGGAGCCAAAAACATTCAGTACTTC.

This clone was seen a single time. The chain has TRBV7-8 and TRBJ2-5; 10 bases agree with TRBD2. CDR1 and CDR2 from the germline V gene are SGHVS and FQNEAQ. J lost 5 bases, V lost 1 base, and 7 bases had no gene match. The CDR3 loop spans 16 amino acids. CDR3 nucleotides: TGTGCCAGCAGCTTAGTGGGGCTAGCGGGAGTGGAGACCCAGTACTTC. Translation: CASSLVGLAGVETQYF.

The chain uses TRBV19 and TRBJ2-1; 10 nucleotides line up with TRBD2. Per germline, CDR1 LNHDA and CDR2 SQIVND (reference sequence). The junction had 5 bases not matched to a gene; V was cut back by 5 bases and J by 10 bases. The CDR3 runs 13 residues. The CDR3, as DNA: TGTGCCAGTAGTCTAGCGGGAGTAGGCGAGCAGTTCTTC. This translates into CASSLAGVGEQFF. The full variable domain, rest sourced from reference TRBV19 and TRBJ2-1, is DGGITQSPKYLFRKEGQNVTLSCEQNLNHDAMYWYRQDPGQGLRLIYYSQIVNDFQKGDIAEGYSVSREKKESFPLTVTSAQKNPTAFYLCASSLAGVGEQFFGPGTRLTVL.

The genes are TRBV6-5 and TRBJ2-7; no definite D call. The CDR3 is made up of 14 amino acids. V lost 5 bases and J lost 0, with 11 bases in between. Germline V gene data show CDR1 as MNHEY and CDR2 as SVGAGI. CDR3 sequence: CASSPDWSSYEQYF. The CDR3 nucleotides read TGTGCCAGCAGTCCAGACTGGAGCTCCTACGAGCAGTACTTC.

This chain joins TRBV4-1 and TRBJ2-4, with D unclear. Looked up from germline, CDR1 is MGHRA and CDR2 is YSYEKL. The CDR3 extends over 16 amino acids. V dropped 0 bases and J dropped 5 bases, with 14 bases sitting between them. The CDR3 protein is CASSQEGASPQNIQYF. DNA for the CDR3: TGCGCCAGCAGCCAAGAGGGCGCCAGTCCCCAAAACATTCAGTACTTC.

This clone showed up just once. The chain links TRBV9 to TRBJ2-1; possibly TRBD1 or TRBD2 for D (6 bases each). From germline, CDR1 is SGDLS and CDR2 YYNGEE. The CDR3 is 15 amino acids. V shed 0 bases and J shed 1 base, with 8 bases lying between them. The CDR3 DNA sequence: TGTGCCAGCAGCGTAGGAGGGGGGTCCTACAATGAGCAGTTCTTC. It encodes CASSVGGGSYNEQFF.

This sequence joins TRBV27 and TRBJ2-1, with D tentatively TRBD1 (6 bases). Per the germline V gene, CDR1 is MNHEY and CDR2 is SMNVEV (reference sequence). V dropped 6 bases and J dropped 6 bases, with 15 bases sitting between them. This CDR3 contains 14 residues. In DNA, the CDR3 is TGTGCCAGCAGCACCGGGACATTTTCCAATGAGCAGTTCTTC. Encoded protein: CASSTGTFSNEQFF.

This clone was seen just once. This sequence joins TRBV28 and TRBJ2-3; either TRBD1 or TRBD2 may supply D (5 bases each). Per the germline V gene, CDR1 is MDHEN and CDR2 is SYDVKM. The CDR3 has 15 residues. Between the trimmed V and J ends, which lost 3 bases and 1 base, there was a span of 11 bases. The CDR3 spells CASSFLVGGTDTQYF. The DNA for the CDR3 is TGTGCCAGCAGTTTTCTGGTGGGGGGCACAGATACGCAGTATTTT.

V is TRBV15 and J is TRBJ2-7; 7 bases fit TRBD1. This CDR3 contains 14 residues. The V gene's germline CDR1 is LNHNV and CDR2 YYDKDF (reference sequence). V lost 5 bases, J lost 3 bases, and 7 bases stayed unmatched. The CDR3 protein is CATSVRDSFYEQYF. The DNA for the CDR3 is TGTGCCACCAGCGTCCGGGACAGCTTCTACGAGCAGTACTTC.

In DNA, the CDR3 is TGTGCCAGCAGCGATGCGATTAGCGGGAGTTGGAACACCGGGGAGCTGTTTTTT. It specifies CASSDAISGSWNTGELFF. The chain couples TRBV7-3 to TRBJ2-2; 9 bases agree with TRBD2. Germline loops: CDR1 SGHTA, CDR2 FQGTGA. The length of the CDR3 is 18 residues. The V and J ends lost 5 bases and 1 base, in that order; junction bases with no gene match: 11.

Written as DNA, the CDR3 is TGTGCCAGCAGTGACAGGGCAGGGGGCCAAGAGACCCAGTACTTC. This codes for CASSDRAGGQETQYF. V is TRBV6-1 and J is TRBJ2-5, with 7 bases that match TRBD1. This CDR3 has 15 residues. The V gene's germline CDR1 is MNHNS and CDR2 SASEGT. V shed 3 bases and J 1 base; nucleotides not matched to a gene: 5.

The chain has TRBV7-2 and TRBJ2-1; D is undetermined. Deletions cut 5 bases from V and 10 bases from J, with 15 bases between. The CDR3 totals 13 residues. CDR1 and CDR2 (germline): SGHTA, FQGNSA. CDR3 region: CASSARSRGEQFF. DNA of the CDR3: TGTGCCAGCAGCGCAAGGTCTCGAGGCGAGCAGTTCTTC. The full variable domain, completed using reference TRBV7-2 and TRBJ2-1, is GAGVSQSPSNKVTEKGKDVELRCDPISGHTALYWYRQSLGQGLEFLIYFQGNSAPDKSGLPSDRFSAERTGGSVSTLTIQRTQQEDSAVYLCASSARSRGEQFFGPGTRLTVL.

This clone was seen only a few times. This chain joins TRBV6-1 and TRBJ2-3; 9 bases fit TRBD2. The trim removed 6 bases at V and 4 bases at J, leaving 8 bases unmatched. CDR1 and CDR2 (germline): MNHNS, SASEGT. The CDR3 has 15 amino acids. CDR3 DNA sequence: TGTGCCAGCAGACGACGGACTAGCGATGCAGATACGCAGTATTTT. It yields the protein CASRRRTSDADTQYF.

In its sample, this clone is medium-sized. The chain employs TRBV5-4 and TRBJ2-1, with D possibly TRBD2 on 5 matching bases. The CDR3 has 13 amino acids. The germline CDR1 and CDR2 sequences are SGHNT and YYREEE (reference sequence). V was shortened by 5 bases and J by 4 bases, with 10 bases between the two germline ends. For the CDR3, the DNA is TGTGCCAGCAGAATAGGAGGTTACAATGAGCAGTTCTTC. It is translated as CASRIGGYNEQFF.

The genes are TRBV6-5 and TRBJ1-1; D not certain. V lost 5 bases and J 4 bases, leaving 14 bases between the germline ends. This CDR3 is 14 amino acids long. CDR1 MNHEY and CDR2 SVGAGI come from the germline V gene. CDR3 in amino acids: CASSRVGRGTEAFF. The CDR3, as DNA: TGTGCCAGCAGTCGCGTTGGGCGCGGCACTGAAGCTTTCTTT.

J is TRBJ2-2 and V is TRBV2; 11 positions agree with TRBD1. Germline-derived CDR1 and CDR2 are SNHLY and FYNNEI. The trim removed 7 bases at V and 5 bases at J, leaving 6 bases unmatched. The CDR3 spans 15 residues. CDR3: CASTPGDRGTGELFF. CDR3 sequence (DNA): TGTGCCAGCACACCCGGGGACAGGGGGACCGGGGAGCTGTTTTTT.

The chain is built from TRBV5-4 and TRBJ1-4, with D uncertain. Germline CDR1 reads SGHNT; CDR2 reads YYREEE (reference sequence). The CDR3 is 13 residues long. Trimming shortened V by 2 bases and J by 3 bases, and 5 bases separated the two germline ends. This CDR3 is CASSFFPNEKLFF. In nucleotides, the CDR3 is TGTGCCAGCAGCTTTTTCCCTAATGAAAAACTGTTTTTT. The whole variable domain, remainder taken from reference TRBV5-4 and TRBJ1-4, is ETGVTQSPTHLIKTRGQQVTLRCSSQSGHNTVSWYQQALGQGPQFIFQYYREEENGRGNFPPRFSGLQFPNYSSELNVNALELDDSALYLCASSFFPNEKLFFGSGTQLSVL.

The V gene is TRBV5-1, the J gene TRBJ2-1, with 8 bases that match TRBD1. With V trimmed by 5 bases and J by 0 bases, 7 bases remained unmatched. The germline V gene encodes CDR1 SGHRS and CDR2 YFSETQ. The CDR3 extends over 16 amino acids. In nucleotides, the CDR3 is TGCGCCAGCAGGGCAGGGGGCGCGGGCTCCTACAATGAGCAGTTCTTC. Amino acids: CASRAGGAGSYNEQFF.

The CDR3 coding sequence is TGCGCCAGCAGCCCCCTACTAGCGGGAGGGCCCACCGGAGAGACCCAGTACTTC. Amino acids: CASSPLLAGGPTGETQYF. V is TRBV5-1 and J is TRBJ2-5; 13 bases map to TRBD2. The V segment lost 4 bases and the J segment 4 bases; nucleotides outside the gene matches: 13. In germline, CDR1 is SGHRS, CDR2 YFSETQ. The CDR3 consists of 18 residues.

This clone was detected once. The same CDR3 also results from other DNA sequences found in this sample. The chain couples TRBV5-1 to TRBJ2-1; maybe TRBD2 (6 bases). The CDR3 spans 15 residues. The ends were cut back, 2 bases at V and 0 bases at J, with 9 bases in the middle. The V gene's germline CDR1 is SGHRS and CDR2 YFSETQ. CDR3 nucleotide sequence: TGCGCCAGCAGCTTTAGCGGAAGCTCCTACAATGAGCAGTTCTTC. Its protein product is CASSFSGSSYNEQFF.

The CDR3 loop reads CASTRTGLLSYEQYF. CDR3 DNA sequence: TGTGCCAGCACCCGGACAGGATTACTTTCCTACGAGCAGTACTTC. This chain uses TRBV6-1 with TRBJ2-7; 7 positions agree with TRBD1. This CDR3 has 15 residues. The V and J ends lost 7 bases and 1 base, in that order; junction bases with no gene match: 10. CDR1 and CDR2 from the germline V gene are MNHNS and SASEGT.

The chain carries TRBV11-2 and TRBJ2-1; 12 bases line up with TRBD2. CDR1 SGHAT and CDR2 FQNNGV come from the germline V gene. The CDR3 totals 15 residues. With 5 bases clipped from V and 4 bases from J, the junction kept 3 bases outside the gene matches. In nucleotides, the CDR3 is TGTGCCAGCAGCCAAGGGACTAGCGGGTACAATGAGCAGTTCTTC. This translates into CASSQGTSGYNEQFF.

The chain joins TRBV11-1 to TRBJ2-1; no reliable D call. The CDR3 is made up of 12 amino acids. Germline V lookup: CDR1 SGHAT, CDR2 FQDESV (reference sequence). Between the trimmed V and J ends, which lost 3 bases and 7 bases, there was a span of 7 bases. The CDR3 spells CASSLLGNEQFF. The CDR3 DNA reads as TGTGCCAGCAGCTTGCTAGGTAATGAGCAGTTCTTC.

The chain links TRBV10-3 to TRBJ1-3; no definite D call. This CDR3 has 13 residues. The germline V gene has CDR1 ENHRY and CDR2 SYGVKD. The V gene lost 6 bases and the J gene lost 6 bases, with 12 bases spanning the gap. The CDR3 is CAIRTDRLNTIYF. CDR3 coding DNA: TGTGCCATCAGAACCGACCGGTTAAACACCATATATTTT.

The chain links TRBV18 to TRBJ2-3, with 7 bases aligning to TRBD2. CDR1 and CDR2 from the germline V gene are KGHSH and LQKENI. The CDR3 runs 16 residues. J gave up 2 bases and V 5 bases, and 10 bases lay outside the gene matches. CDR3 in amino acids: CASSYQRLAVTDTQYF. In DNA form, the CDR3 reads TGTGCCAGCTCATACCAGAGGCTAGCGGTCACAGATACGCAGTATTTT.

This rearrangement joins TRBV18 to TRBJ2-7; tentative D call: TRBD1 (6 bases). In germline, CDR1 is KGHSH, CDR2 LQKENI. The CDR3 consists of 14 residues. The germline V and J ends were trimmed by 4 bases and 6 bases, with 16 bases remaining between them. The CDR3 protein is CASSQRTGSGEQYF. As DNA, the CDR3 is TGTGCCAGCTCACAACGCACAGGGTCTGGCGAGCAGTACTTC.

This chain uses TRBV7-9 with TRBJ2-1; D may correspond to TRBD1 or TRBD2 (5 bases each). Trimming pared 2 bases from V and 2 bases from J, leaving 16 bases between. The CDR3 is 17 amino acids. CDR1 and CDR2 from the germline V gene are SEHNR and FQNEAQ (reference sequence). The CDR3 reads CASSLLGWGLTYNEQFF. CDR3 bases: TGTGCCAGCAGCTTACTTGGTTGGGGGTTAACCTACAATGAGCAGTTCTTC.

This clone was found once. The V gene is TRBV5-6, the J gene TRBJ1-2; D might be TRBD1 (6 bases). Trimming removed 1 base from V and 4 bases from J, with 14 bases in between. Germline V gene data show CDR1 as SGHDT and CDR2 as YYEEEE. This CDR3 region has 15 residues. CDR3 in amino acids: CASSLRAGVSYGYTF. For the CDR3, the DNA is TGTGCCAGCAGCTTGAGGGCAGGGGTTTCCTATGGCTACACCTTC.

This rearrangement joins TRBV7-8 to TRBJ1-1; 9 nucleotides line up with TRBD1. Losses at the gene ends were 7 bases for V and 9 bases for J; bases not matched to a gene: 12. This CDR3 contains 14 residues. Germline V CDR1 and CDR2: SGHVS, FQNEAQ. The CDR3 nucleotides read TGTGCCAGCACCGCCACAACTGGGACAGGGAAAGCTTTCTTT. Protein: CASTATTGTGKAFF.

The genes are TRBV6-6 and TRBJ2-7, with 7 bases aligning to TRBD1. Germline assignment: CDR1 MNHNY and CDR2 SVGAGI (reference sequence). J was trimmed by 0 bases and V by 6 bases; bases with no gene match: 11. CDR3 size: 16 residues. The CDR3 sequence: CASRPRGGASSYEQYF. The CDR3 DNA reads as TGTGCCAGCAGGCCCCGAGGGGGCGCGAGCTCCTACGAGCAGTACTTC.